A single T cell receptor beta chain is shown here with its context. Assay: immunoSEQ multiplex PCR; the TCRdb copy retains only in-frame clones and omits some. The sample records 100,000 or so clones, 70% to 90% being singletons. The CDR3 consists of 18 residues. The junction had 14 bases not matched to a gene; V was cut back by 4 bases and J by 0 bases. Per the germline V gene, CDR1 is SGHNT and CDR2 is YYREEE (reference sequence). The sample belongs to a study of control samples from healthy donors and cancer patients. The rearrangement joins TRBV5-4 to TRBJ2-7, with TRBD1 matching over 9 bases. Sample: blood. The source of this sequence is a woman between 50 and 59 years old in good health. The CDR3: CASSRKDRGSQTSYEQYF. For the CDR3, the DNA is TGTGCCAGCAGCAGGAAGGACAGGGGCTCACAGACCTCCTACGAGCAGTACTTC.